This T cell receptor (beta chain) was retrieved from a study of blood T cell repertoires in COVID-19. The germline gives CDR1 MNHEY, CDR2 SMNVEV (reference sequence). V lost 5 bases to trimming and J lost 4 bases; unmatched junction nucleotides: 9. This CDR3 is built from 15 residues. Seattle patient enrollment occurred during active infection, with longitudinal follow-up thereafter. Methods used by the authors: Estimates of nucleated cell counts were drawn from the amplification of reference gene primers. TCRdb keeps only in-frame clones here, not all; method: immunoSEQ multiplex PCR. V and J calls and clone size follow that table, whereas D and trimming were derived from the DNA. This table holds fewer than 450,000 clones, about 88% found once.

This clonotype was obtained from a woman in her 70s with COVID-19, enrolled during active disease. Sequencing input: peripheral blood. The gene calls are TRBV27 and TRBJ2-7, with 9 bases lining up with TRBD1. Here the CDR3 DNA reads TGTGCCAGCAGTCTCTCCCGGGACAGGGTTTACGAGCAGTACTTC. This translates into CASSLSRDRVYEQYF.